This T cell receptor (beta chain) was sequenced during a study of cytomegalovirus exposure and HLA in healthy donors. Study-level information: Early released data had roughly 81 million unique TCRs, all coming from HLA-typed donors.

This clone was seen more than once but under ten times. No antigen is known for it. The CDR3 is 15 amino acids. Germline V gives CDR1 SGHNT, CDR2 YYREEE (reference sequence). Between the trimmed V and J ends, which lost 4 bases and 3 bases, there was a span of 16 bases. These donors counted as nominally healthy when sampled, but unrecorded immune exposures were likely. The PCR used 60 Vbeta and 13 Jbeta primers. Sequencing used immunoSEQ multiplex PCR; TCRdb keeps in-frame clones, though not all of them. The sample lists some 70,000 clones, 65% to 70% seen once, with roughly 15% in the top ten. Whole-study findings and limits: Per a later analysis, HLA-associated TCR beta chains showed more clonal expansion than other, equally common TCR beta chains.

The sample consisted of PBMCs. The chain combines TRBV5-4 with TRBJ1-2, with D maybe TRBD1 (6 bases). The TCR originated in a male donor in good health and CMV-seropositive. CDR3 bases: TGTGCCAGCAGCAGTACAGGGCGGGGGGACTATGGCTACACCTTC. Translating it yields CASSSTGRGDYGYTF.